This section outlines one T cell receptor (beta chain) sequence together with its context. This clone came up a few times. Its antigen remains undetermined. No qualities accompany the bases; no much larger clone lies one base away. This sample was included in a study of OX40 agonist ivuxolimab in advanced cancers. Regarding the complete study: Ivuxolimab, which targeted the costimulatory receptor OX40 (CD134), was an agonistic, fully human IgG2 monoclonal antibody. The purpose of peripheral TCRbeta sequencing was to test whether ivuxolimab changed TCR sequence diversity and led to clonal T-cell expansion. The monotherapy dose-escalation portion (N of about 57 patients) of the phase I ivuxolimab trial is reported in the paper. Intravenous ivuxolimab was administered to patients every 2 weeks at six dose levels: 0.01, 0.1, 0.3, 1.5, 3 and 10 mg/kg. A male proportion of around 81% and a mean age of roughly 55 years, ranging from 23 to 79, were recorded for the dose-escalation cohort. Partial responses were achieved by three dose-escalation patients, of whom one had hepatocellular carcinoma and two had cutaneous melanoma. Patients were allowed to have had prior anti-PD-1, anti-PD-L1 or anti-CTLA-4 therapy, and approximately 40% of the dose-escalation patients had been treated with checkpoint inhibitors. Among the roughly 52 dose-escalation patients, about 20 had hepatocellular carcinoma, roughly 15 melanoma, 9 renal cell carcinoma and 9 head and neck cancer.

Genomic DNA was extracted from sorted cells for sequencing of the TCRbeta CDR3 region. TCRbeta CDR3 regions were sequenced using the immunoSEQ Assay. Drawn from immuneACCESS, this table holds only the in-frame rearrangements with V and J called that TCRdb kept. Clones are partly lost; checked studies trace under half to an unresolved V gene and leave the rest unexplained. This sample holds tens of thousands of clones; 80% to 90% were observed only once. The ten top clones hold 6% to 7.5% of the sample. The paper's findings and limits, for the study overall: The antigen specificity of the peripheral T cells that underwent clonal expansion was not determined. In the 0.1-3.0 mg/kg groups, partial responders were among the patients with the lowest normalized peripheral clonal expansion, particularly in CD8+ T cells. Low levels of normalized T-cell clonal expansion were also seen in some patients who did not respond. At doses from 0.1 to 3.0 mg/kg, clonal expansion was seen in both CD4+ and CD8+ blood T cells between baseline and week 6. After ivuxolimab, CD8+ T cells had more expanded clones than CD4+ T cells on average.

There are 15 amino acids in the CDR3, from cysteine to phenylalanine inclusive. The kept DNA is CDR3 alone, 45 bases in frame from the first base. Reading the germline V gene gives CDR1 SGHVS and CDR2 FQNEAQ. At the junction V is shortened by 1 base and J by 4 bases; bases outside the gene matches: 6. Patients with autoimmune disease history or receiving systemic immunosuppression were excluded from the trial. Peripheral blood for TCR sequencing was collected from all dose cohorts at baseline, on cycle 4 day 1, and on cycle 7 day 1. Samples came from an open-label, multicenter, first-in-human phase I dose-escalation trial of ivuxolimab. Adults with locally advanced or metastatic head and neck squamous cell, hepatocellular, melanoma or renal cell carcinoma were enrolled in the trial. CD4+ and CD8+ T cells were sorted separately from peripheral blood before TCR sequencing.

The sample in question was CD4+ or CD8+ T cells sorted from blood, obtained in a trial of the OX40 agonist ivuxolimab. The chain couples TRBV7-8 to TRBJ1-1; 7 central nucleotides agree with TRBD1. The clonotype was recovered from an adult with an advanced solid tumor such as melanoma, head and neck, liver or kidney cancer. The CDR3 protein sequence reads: CASSLVYRGSTEAFF. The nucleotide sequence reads TGTGCCAGCAGCTTAGTTTACAGGGGTAGCACTGAAGCTTTCTTT.